A selection of T cell receptor beta chains follows, all from one sample in a study of T-cell memory formation after mild COVID-19. TCRdb called the 5' RACE reads again in MiXCR, with one record for every CDR3 protein. This table holds 550,000 to 650,000 distinct CDR3 sequences, roughly a sixth found once. Specimen: PBMCs or a T cell subset sorted from them (not recorded which). The receptors derive from an adult woman who had mild COVID-19 (a few samples of this study predate the infection). Cell type and time point are not known. CDR3s include the opening cysteine and the closing phenylalanine or tryptophan. Fields, in order: J gene, V gene, D gene, CDR3 protein. D genes are given only for firm matches.

J: TRBJ2-5; V: TRBV5-4; D: TRBD1; CDR3: CASSLGDRGKRETQYF
J: TRBJ2-1; V: TRBV7-8; D: TRBD2; CDR3: CASRPGTSGLYNEQFF
J: TRBJ1-4; V: TRBV24-1; D: -; CDR3: CATSDQGPAAKLFF
J: TRBJ2-4; V: TRBV14; D: TRBD2; CDR3: CASSQEVYREGLAKNIQYF
J: TRBJ2-3; V: TRBV6-1; D: TRBD1; CDR3: CASSAQGPDTQYF
J: TRBJ2-1; V: TRBV9; D: TRBD2; CDR3: CASSLSGGAAPLNEQFF
J: TRBJ2-1; V: TRBV15; D: -; CDR3: CATSRDWGEQFF
J: TRBJ2-1; V: TRBV30; D: TRBD2; CDR3: CAWNPKKGLVYNEQFF
J: TRBJ2-1; V: TRBV6-5; D: TRBD2; CDR3: CAIRENSGSYNEQFF
J: TRBJ1-1; V: TRBV20-1; D: -; CDR3: CSARGAGTEAFF
J: TRBJ2-7; V: TRBV10-3; D: -; CDR3: CAISYRAGEQYF
J: TRBJ2-3; V: TRBV24-1; D: TRBD2; CDR3: CATSDSGTSGEADTQYF
J: TRBJ1-6; V: TRBV20-1; D: TRBD1; CDR3: CSASNTGGGGSPLHF
J: TRBJ2-7; V: TRBV7-9; D: -; CDR3: CASSLADGRGLNEQYF
J: TRBJ2-6; V: TRBV4-2; D: -; CDR3: CASSPAVANVLTF
J: TRBJ1-3; V: TRBV5-1; D: -; CDR3: CASSPQGPRAGNTIYF
J: TRBJ2-1; V: TRBV20-1; D: -; CDR3: CSARDFADLYNEQFF
J: TRBJ2-7; V: TRBV7-9; D: TRBD2; CDR3: CASTLGGLSEQYF
J: TRBJ2-7; V: TRBV6-6; D: -; CDR3: CASAFSYRGGDEQYF
J: TRBJ2-6; V: TRBV5-6; D: -; CDR3: CASSVVPTRVNVLTF
J: TRBJ1-1; V: TRBV6-2/TRBV6-3; D: -; CDR3: CASSYRHTEAFF
J: TRBJ1-3; V: TRBV5-5; D: TRBD1; CDR3: CASTGPGTANTIYF
J: TRBJ2-3; V: TRBV7-6; D: -; CDR3: CASSLPEITDTQYF
J: TRBJ2-4; V: TRBV3-1; D: TRBD1; CDR3: CASSQGDRTYF
J: TRBJ1-2; V: TRBV25-1; D: -; CDR3: CASRPPGFYGYTF
J: TRBJ2-7; V: TRBV28; D: TRBD1; CDR3: CASSQGQGIPHF
J: TRBJ2-5; V: TRBV24-1; D: -; CDR3: CATSDPGEGKETQYF
J: TRBJ2-6; V: TRBV4-3; D: -; CDR3: CASSPRRWISGANVLTF
J: TRBJ2-7; V: TRBV2; D: TRBD2; CDR3: CASSESLAEPYEQYF
J: TRBJ1-2; V: TRBV29-1; D: TRBD1; CDR3: CSVARQGGGYTF
J: TRBJ2-2; V: TRBV7-3; D: -; CDR3: CASSSFAENTGELFF
J: TRBJ2-1; V: TRBV29-1; D: -; CDR3: CSGAGSGEQFF
J: TRBJ2-3; V: TRBV5-1; D: TRBD2; CDR3: CASSFRFIQRGHQDTQYF
J: TRBJ2-7; V: TRBV12-3/TRBV12-4; D: -; CDR3: CASSLSTVNYEQYF
J: TRBJ1-2; V: TRBV10-2; D: -; CDR3: CASSSYRDYGYTF
J: TRBJ2-7; V: TRBV7-2; D: TRBD2; CDR3: CASTYGTSGYEQYF
J: TRBJ1-2; V: TRBV29-1; D: -; CDR3: CSVEEGSGYTF
J: TRBJ2-7; V: TRBV6-2/TRBV6-3; D: -; CDR3: CASSYDGPYEQYF
J: TRBJ1-2; V: TRBV18; D: -; CDR3: CATTSVGNGDGYTF
J: TRBJ2-2; V: TRBV12-3/TRBV12-4; D: -; CDR3: CASSFSGVRTGELFF
J: TRBJ2-4; V: TRBV7-2; D: -; CDR3: CASSSEGTYPGVQYF
J: TRBJ1-1; V: TRBV6-1; D: -; CDR3: CASEQAGNTEAFF